The 18 T cell receptor beta chains in this list originate from one sample, sequenced in a study of cytomegalovirus exposure and HLA in healthy donors (dated by TCRdb to the late 2010s). Libraries were built with the immunoSEQ multiplex PCR assay. For the multiplex PCR, a mixture combining 60 forward primers for TCR Vbeta segments and 13 reverse primers for TCR Jbeta segments was used. What TCRdb holds here is the immuneACCESS table cut down to in-frame rearrangements. Part of the clones is not present; checked against another copy, under half of the missing clones reflect an unresolved V gene, and the others are unexplained. Recorded for this sample are 200,000 or so clones; 78% of them occurred a single time. The top ten clones comprise roughly 6% of the sample. Sequencing input: PBMCs. The receptors come from a woman in her 30s in good health and CMV-seropositive.

This clone was seen a few times. V and J are TRBV5-1 and TRBJ2-5, with D tentatively TRBD1 (5 bases). The ends were cut back, 4 bases at V and 2 bases at J, with 9 bases in the middle. CDR1 and CDR2 from the germline V gene are SGHRS and YFSETQ. The CDR3 loop spans 13 amino acids. This CDR3 is CASSTGRQETQYF. CDR3 nucleotides: TGCGCCAGCAGCACAGGACGGCAAGAGACCCAGTACTTC. The full variable domain, rest sourced from reference TRBV5-1 and TRBJ2-5, is KAGVTQTPRYLIKTRGQQVTLSCSPISGHRSVSWYQQTPGQGLQFLFEYFSETQRNKGNFPGRFSGRQFSNSRSEMNVSTLELGDSALYLCASSTGRQETQYFGPGTRLLVL.

The V call is TRBV4-1, the J call TRBJ2-7; D might be TRBD2 (6 bases). This CDR3 contains 13 residues. Germline CDR1 is MGHRA and CDR2 is YSYEKL. Trimming took off 0 bases at V and 4 bases at J, with 7 bases between the two ends. The CDR3: CASSQEEGYEQYF. In DNA form, the CDR3 reads TGCGCCAGCAGCCAAGAGGAGGGGTACGAGCAGTACTTC.

This clone was seen more than once but under ten times. The genes are TRBV4-3 and TRBJ2-3; no clear D. The germline CDR1 and CDR2 sequences are LGHNA and YSLEER. The CDR3 runs 15 residues. V was clipped by 1 base and J by 2 bases, with 10 bases between them. In DNA form, the CDR3 reads TGCGCCAGCAGCCAAGGTCTATCCGTCACAGATACGCAGTATTTT. This codes for CASSQGLSVTDTQYF.

The J gene is TRBJ2-1, the V gene TRBV27, with 9 bases matching TRBD2. J lost 0 bases, V lost 7 bases, and 4 bases had no gene match. The CDR3 has 15 residues. The germline V gene has CDR1 MNHEY and CDR2 SMNVEV (reference sequence). The CDR3, as DNA: TGTGCCAGCATCAATAGCGGGAGCTCCTACAATGAGCAGTTCTTC. Translation gives CASINSGSSYNEQFF.

This chain's CDR3 is CASSIVRRGENQPQHF. The CDR3 DNA follows: TGTGCCAGTAGTATAGTTCGCAGGGGCGAAAATCAGCCCCAGCATTTT. The chain couples TRBV19 to TRBJ1-5; D might be TRBD1 (6 bases). CDR3 length: 16 residues. Looked up from germline, CDR1 is LNHDA and CDR2 is SQIVND (reference sequence). Trimming took 1 base from V and 4 from J, leaving 14 bases between them.

The gene calls are TRBV5-6 and TRBJ2-7; 7 positions agree with TRBD1. The CDR3 spans 16 residues. Looked up from germline, CDR1 is SGHDT and CDR2 is YYEEEE. V trimming: 2 bases; J trimming: 0 bases; junction bases outside the gene matches: 8. DNA of the CDR3: TGTGCCAGCAGCTTAGGGCAGGGGGTGAGCTCCTACGAGCAGTACTTC. It codes for CASSLGQGVSSYEQYF. The full variable domain, with the rest looked up from reference TRBV5-6 and TRBJ2-7, is DAGVTQSPTHLIKTRGQQVTLRCSPKSGHDTVSWYQQALGQGPQFIFQYYEEEERQRGNFPDRFSGHQFPNYSSELNVNALLLGDSALYLCASSLGQGVSSYEQYFGPGTRLTVT.

The CDR3 sequence: CASSVGGPGNQPQHF. CDR3 nucleotides: TGTGCCAGCAGCGTAGGGGGGCCGGGCAATCAGCCCCAGCATTTT. V gene TRBV9 combines with J gene TRBJ1-5; a possible D gene is TRBD1 (6 bases). Trimming pared 0 bases from V and 2 bases from J, leaving 9 bases between. Germline CDR1 reads SGDLS; CDR2 reads YYNGEE. The CDR3 totals 15 residues.

This chain joins TRBV4-1 and TRBJ1-1, with D perhaps matching TRBD1 (5 bases). V lost 10 bases and J 1 base, leaving 13 bases between the germline ends. This CDR3 region has 13 residues. Germline CDR1 MGHRA, CDR2 YSYEKL. The CDR3 sequence is CATYRGQNTEAFF. In DNA form, the CDR3 reads TGCGCCACATACCGAGGACAGAACACTGAAGCTTTCTTT.

This clone has only a few counts. This sequence joins TRBV10-1 and TRBJ1-1; no definite D call. Trimming pared 3 bases from V and 2 bases from J, leaving 7 bases between. Per the germline V gene, CDR1 is WNHNN and CDR2 is SYGVQD (reference sequence). The length of the CDR3 is 13 residues. The CDR3 sequence: CASSERVNTEAFF. The DNA of the CDR3 is TGCGCCAGCAGTGAACGAGTAAACACTGAAGCTTTCTTT.

The V call is TRBV28, the J call TRBJ1-1, with D possibly being TRBD1 (5 bases). V lost 2 bases, J lost 4 bases, and 17 bases lay in between. The CDR3 runs 16 residues. Germline-derived CDR1 and CDR2 are MDHEN and SYDVKM. DNA for the CDR3: TGTGCCAGCAGTTTAAATAGGGGCCCCGGGTTCACTGAAGCTTTCTTT. This encodes CASSLNRGPGFTEAFF.

This clone was observed a few times. The rearrangement uses TRBV2 and TRBJ1-1; 7 bases fit TRBD1. Germline loops: CDR1 SNHLY, CDR2 FYNNEI. The V gene end was trimmed by 6 bases and the J gene end by 0 bases; junction bases not matched to a gene: 13. CDR3 length: 17 residues. The CDR3 sequence is CASRLLGGSLMNTEAFF. The CDR3 DNA reads TGTGCCAGCAGGCTCCTAGGGGGCAGTCTCATGAACACTGAAGCTTTCTTT.

The chain couples TRBV10-3 to TRBJ1-1; unclear D gene. Trimming took off 7 bases at V and 11 bases at J, with 23 bases between the two ends. This CDR3 comprises 14 residues. In germline, CDR1 is ENHRY, CDR2 SYGVKD. CDR3 DNA sequence: TGTGCCATCAAGAAGGAGGTAGCTGACCTGGCGGCTTTCTTT. It is translated as CAIKKEVADLAAFF.

CDR3 amino acids: CASSFVGGGFEQYF. The CDR3 nucleotides read TGTGCCAGCAGTTTTGTAGGGGGCGGATTCGAGCAGTACTTC. The V and J genes are TRBV28 and TRBJ2-7; 7 nucleotides align to TRBD1. V shed 3 bases, J shed 6 bases, and the junction held 8 bases outside the gene matches. The CDR3 is made up of 14 amino acids. Germline lookup yields CDR1 MDHEN and CDR2 SYDVKM.

The chain combines TRBV6-1 with TRBJ1-2, with D unresolved. Trimming cost V 2 bases and J 4 bases, with 11 bases left between them. Germline CDR1 reads MNHNS; CDR2 reads SASEGT. The CDR3 sequence is 14 residues long. In nucleotides, the CDR3 is TGTGCCAGCAGTGAACTTCCTGCCGGCTATGGCTACACCTTC. Translating gives CASSELPAGYGYTF.

The chain links TRBV6-1 to TRBJ2-5, with D possibly TRBD1 on 6 matching bases. CDR1 is MNHNS, CDR2 SASEGT, per germline. V dropped 4 bases and J dropped 2 bases, with 14 bases sitting between them. The CDR3 is made up of 15 amino acids. The CDR3 DNA is TGTGCCAGCAGTGGACCAAAAACAGGGCAAGAGACCCAGTACTTC. Its protein is CASSGPKTGQETQYF.

The rearrangement links TRBV19 to TRBJ2-5, with D perhaps TRBD1 (5 bases). Germline V gives CDR1 LNHDA, CDR2 SQIVND (reference sequence). This CDR3 is built from 16 residues. V was trimmed by 5 bases and J by 3 bases, leaving 19 bases between them. CDR3 sequence reads: CASSLRQTRVEETQYF. CDR3 nucleotide sequence: TGTGCCAGTAGTCTACGCCAGACCAGGGTCGAAGAGACCCAGTACTTC. Filled out from reference TRBV19 and TRBJ2-5, the complete variable domain reads DGGITQSPKYLFRKEGQNVTLSCEQNLNHDAMYWYRQDPGQGLRLIYYSQIVNDFQKGDIAEGYSVSREKKESFPLTVTSAQKNPTAFYLCASSLRQTRVEETQYFGPGTRLLVL.

The chain links TRBV27 to TRBJ1-3; no clear D. This CDR3 comprises 11 residues. V shed 7 bases and J shed 3 bases, with 4 bases lying between them. CDR1 MNHEY and CDR2 SMNVEV come from the germline V gene (reference sequence). Here the CDR3 reads CASILGNTIYF. The CDR3 DNA follows: TGTGCCAGCATTCTTGGAAACACCATATATTTT.

The gene calls are TRBV2 and TRBJ1-2; the match to TRBD1 covers 9 bases. In germline, CDR1 is SNHLY, CDR2 FYNNEI. The CDR3 has 15 residues. V lost 8 bases to trimming and J lost 4 bases; unmatched junction nucleotides: 11. The CDR3 spells CASGLHRGQGYGYTF. The CDR3 DNA reads as TGTGCCAGCGGTCTTCATCGGGGACAGGGCTATGGCTACACCTTC.